What follows describes a single TCR beta chain. There is no known antigen for this receptor. It has no much larger one-base neighbor in the sample; base qualities were not kept. Reading the germline V gene gives CDR1 SQVTM and CDR2 ANQGSEA. The CDR3 goes from the cysteine to the phenylalanine over 13 residues. CDR3 DNA only is kept here, 39 bases in frame from base 1. V lost 8 bases and J lost 2 bases; the stretch between them is 13 bases long. TCRbeta CDR3 regions were sequenced with the immunoSEQ Assay. After extraction, genomic DNA underwent amplification by bias-controlled multiplex PCR, followed by high-throughput sequencing. In the source study's methods: To quantify the absolute abundance of every unique TCRbeta CDR3 region, sequences were collapsed and filtered. T cell fraction was estimated by normalization of TCRbeta template counts to usable DNA, with usable DNA being measured through amplification of reference genes present in all nucleated cells. Repertoire TCRs were annotated as SARS-CoV-2-specific when V gene, CDR3 amino acid sequence and J gene were exactly matched to a known reactive TCR set. The reference SARS-CoV-2 TCR set was derived from MIRA and filtered for enrichment in COVID-19-positive ImmuneCODE repertoires, a step that removed public or cross-reactive TCRs. Drawing on the MIRA antigens, annotated TCRs were analysed further at the level of specific ORF or position within ORF. Depth was the summed frequency of annotated unique rearrangements, while breadth was defined as annotated unique rearrangements over total unique productive rearrangements. Group comparisons of TCR breadth used two-sided Wilcoxon rank-sum tests. TCRdb limited this immuneACCESS table to in-frame rearrangements with V and J called. A share of clones is missing; checked studies link under half to unresolved V genes, and the rest is unexplained. V, J and clone size were drawn from that table, and D and trimming were deduced from the DNA. Present in this sample are 300,000 to 350,000 clones, approximately 86% of which were seen just once. Clones ranked in the top ten supply about 10% of the sample.

These data originate in a study of Ad26.COV2.S vaccination and SARS-CoV-2 variants (dated by TCRdb to the early 2020s). Study-wide context: Vaccine-arm donors came from COV1001, a multicentre, randomized, double-blind, placebo-controlled phase I-IIa trial of Ad26.COV2.S in healthy adults. TCRbeta repertoire sequencing served as the tool for gauging how specific and how broad the SARS-CoV-2-reactive T cell receptors were following Ad26.COV2.S vaccination. The TCR-sequenced set comprised about 32 samples: approximately 19 Ad26.COV2.S vaccine recipients, 5 placebo recipients and 8 SARS-CoV-2 convalescent individuals. Trial participants were randomized into five groups of five: low-dose or high-dose Ad26.COV2.S given once or twice, or placebo on both occasions. Ad26.COV2.S was administered intramuscularly at 5 x 10^10 or 1 x 10^11 viral particles, either as a single shot or as two shots given 56 days apart. Investigators did not know the trial group allocation while performing experiments and assessing outcomes.

Points the paper makes about the study in general: Higher spike-specific TCR breadth was observed in Ad26.COV2.S recipients than in placebo recipients (P = 0.0014). According to the authors, total T cell responses may have been underestimated by the TCR breadth and depth analyses. Comparing responses between vaccine doses or regimens was not something the study was powered to do. After vaccination, spike-specific CD8+ and CD4+ T cell responses were reported to show substantial breadth. Vaccine and placebo recipients had comparable non-spike TCR breadth, which fits with the vaccine containing only spike.

The sample's treatment or condition, from its label and the paper: around 19 received Ad26.COV2.S at low or high dose, single or two shots; a few received placebo; per-sample allocation not given. Repertoires of vaccine and placebo recipients were sequenced from samples taken on day 63 after the first injection. Between 29 July and 7 August 2020, Cohort 1b enrolled fewer than 30 adults aged 18-55 years at one site in Boston, USA. Ad26.COV2.S consisted of a replication-incompetent adenovirus type 26 vector by which a prefusion-stabilized SARS-CoV-2 spike protein from the original Wuhan strain was expressed.

Sequencing was performed on peripheral blood, taken in a trial of Ad26.COV2.S vaccine versus placebo. The chain employs TRBV29-1 and TRBJ2-1, with the D gene uncertain. The receptor was isolated from a person between 18 and 60 years old who received the Ad26.COV2.S COVID-19 vaccine or a placebo. The CDR3 has the sequence CSLRTTPYNEQFF. At the DNA level, the sequence is TGCAGCCTCCGGACGACCCCCTACAATGAGCAGTTCTTC.